This TCR beta chain originates from a study of T cells in tuberculosis. Study-level background: Sequenced TCRs come from CD1B-GMM tetramer-binding T cells.

Stated time point: new active TB diagnosis, blood taken before or within 7 days of starting treatment. HIV-seronegative South African adults aged 18 years or older had newly diagnosed active tuberculosis. Trimming removed 2 bases from V and 2 bases from J; junction bases left unmatched: 1. Germline CDR1 SGHTA, CDR2 FQGNSA. The CDR3 sequence is 14 residues long. Assay used: immunoSEQ multiplex PCR; TCRdb lists only in-frame clones, some missing. Of about 33,000 clones listed, 90% to 95% were seen once; the top ten hold approximately 7%. This TCR came from an adult with tuberculosis. Some clones in this sample may be carry-over from other donors' samples. Sample: PBMCs, taken at tuberculosis diagnosis. The chain carries TRBV7-2 and TRBJ2-7; the match to TRBD2 covers 9 bases. The CDR3 DNA is TGTGCCAGCAGCTTACAGCGGGGGGCCTACGAGCAGTACTTC. Amino acid sequence: CASSLQRGAYEQYF.